This is a list of T cell receptor beta chains from one sample in a study of PD-L1 blockade in urothelial cancer. Libraries were prepared by immunoSEQ multiplex PCR; TCRdb keeps only in-frame clonotypes and omits some of them. The sample lists fewer than 130,000 clones, about 85% occurring once. The sample in question was PBMCs, obtained around atezolizumab (anti-PD-L1) treatment. These receptors came from a man aged 50 to 59 with urothelial cancer. The CDR3 runs from the conserved cysteine through the conserved F or W. Fields, in order: clone size, D gene, J gene, V gene, CDR3 protein, CDR3 DNA. The D gene is left open where the match is weak. For some rows the clone size is stated as once, few or many, or as a class when expanded; others skip it.

>once|TRBD1|TRBJ1-2|TRBV28
CASSFRQGAGYTF
TGTGCCAGCAGTTTCCGACAGGGGGCTGGCTACACCTTC
>-|-|TRBJ1-1|TRBV7-2
CASPGEGGNTEAFF
TGTGCCAGCCCTGGGGAAGGGGGGAACACTGAAGCTTTCTTT
>-|-|TRBJ1-5|TRBV29-1
CSVEDHGKGLQHF
TGCAGCGTTGAAGATCACGGGAAGGGCCTCCAGCATTTT
>-|TRBD1|TRBJ1-2|TRBV5-6
CASSLAQGAISYGYTF
TGTGCCAGCAGCTTGGCACAGGGGGCAATATCTTATGGCTACACCTTC
>-|TRBD1|TRBJ1-4|TRBV19
CASSLDRVTEKLFF
TGTGCCAGTAGTCTCGACAGGGTGACCGAAAAACTGTTTTTT
>-|TRBD1|TRBJ1-2|TRBV9
CASSRQGAPRGYTF
TGTGCCAGCAGCCGACAGGGGGCCCCTCGGGGCTACACCTTC
>-|-|TRBJ2-3|TRBV7-2
CASSLMVGEGCFRYTQYF
TGTGCCAGCAGCTTAATGGTAGGAGAGGGTTGTTTTCGGTATACGCAGTATTTT
>-|TRBD1|TRBJ2-7|TRBV5-1
CASSSGQGAYEQYF
TGCGCCAGCAGCTCGGGACAGGGGGCTTACGAGCAGTACTTC
>-|-|TRBJ2-7|TRBV7-9
CASSLPSDEQYF
TGTGCCAGCAGCTTACCAAGCGACGAGCAGTACTTC
>-|-|TRBJ1-2|TRBV28
CASSLQGGSYTF
TGTGCCAGCAGCTTACAGGGCGGGAGCTACACCTTC
>-|-|TRBJ2-7|TRBV5-4
CASSLDPSSYEQYF
TGTGCCAGCAGTTTGGACCCGAGCTCCTACGAGCAGTACTTC